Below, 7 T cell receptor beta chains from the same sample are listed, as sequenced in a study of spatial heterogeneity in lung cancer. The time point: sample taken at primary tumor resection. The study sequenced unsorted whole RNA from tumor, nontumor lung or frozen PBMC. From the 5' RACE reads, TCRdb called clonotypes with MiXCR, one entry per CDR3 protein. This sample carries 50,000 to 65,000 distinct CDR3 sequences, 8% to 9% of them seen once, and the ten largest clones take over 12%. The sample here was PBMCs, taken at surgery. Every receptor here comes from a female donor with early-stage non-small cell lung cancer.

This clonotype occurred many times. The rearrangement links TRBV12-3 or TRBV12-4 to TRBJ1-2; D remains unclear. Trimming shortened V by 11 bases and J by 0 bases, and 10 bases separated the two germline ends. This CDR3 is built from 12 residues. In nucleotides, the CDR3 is TGTGCCGCCTATGATCCTAACTATGGCTACACCTTC. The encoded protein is CAAYDPNYGYTF.

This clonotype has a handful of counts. This CDR3 is CASSYSRDRAEETQYF. The CDR3, as DNA: TGTGCCAGCAGTTACTCGAGGGACAGGGCGGAGGAGACCCAGTACTTC. The chain employs TRBV6-5 and TRBJ2-5; 9 bases are shared with TRBD1. With V trimmed by 0 bases and J by 5 bases, 7 bases remained unmatched. The CDR3 extends over 16 amino acids. Per germline, CDR1 MNHEY and CDR2 SVGAGI.

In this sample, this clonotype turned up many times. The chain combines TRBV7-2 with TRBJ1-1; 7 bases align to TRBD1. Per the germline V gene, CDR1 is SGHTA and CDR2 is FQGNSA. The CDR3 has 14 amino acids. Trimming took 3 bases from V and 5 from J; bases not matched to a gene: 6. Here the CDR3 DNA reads TGTGCCAGCAGCTTCACAGGGGCGGGGACTGAAGCTTTCTTT. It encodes CASSFTGAGTEAFF.

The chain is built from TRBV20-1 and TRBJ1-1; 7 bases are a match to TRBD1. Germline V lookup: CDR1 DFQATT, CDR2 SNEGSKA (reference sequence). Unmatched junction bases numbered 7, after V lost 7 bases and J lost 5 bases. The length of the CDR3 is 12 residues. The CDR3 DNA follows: TGCAGTGTCTACAGGGGACTGACTGAAGCTTTCTTT. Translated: CSVYRGLTEAFF.

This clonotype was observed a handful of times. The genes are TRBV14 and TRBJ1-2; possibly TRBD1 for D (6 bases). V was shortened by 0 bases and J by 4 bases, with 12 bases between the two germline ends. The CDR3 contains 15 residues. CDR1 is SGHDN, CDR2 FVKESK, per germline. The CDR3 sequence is CASSQDWQGPYGYTF. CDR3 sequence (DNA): TGTGCCAGCAGCCAAGATTGGCAGGGGCCCTATGGCTACACCTTC.

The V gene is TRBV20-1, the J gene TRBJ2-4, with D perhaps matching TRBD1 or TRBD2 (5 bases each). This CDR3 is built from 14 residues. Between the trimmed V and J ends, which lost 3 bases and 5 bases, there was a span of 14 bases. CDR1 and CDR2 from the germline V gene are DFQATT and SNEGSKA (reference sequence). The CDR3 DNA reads TGCAGTGCTAGCGAGGGGCGCGAGGAAAACATTCAGTACTTC. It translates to CSASEGREENIQYF.

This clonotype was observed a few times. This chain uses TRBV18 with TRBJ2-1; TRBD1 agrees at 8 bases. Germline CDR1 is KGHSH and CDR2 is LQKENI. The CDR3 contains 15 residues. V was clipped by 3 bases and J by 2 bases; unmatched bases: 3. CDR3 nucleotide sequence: TGTGCCAGCTCACCTGACAGGGGAGCCTACAATGAGCAGTTCTTC. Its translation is CASSPDRGAYNEQFF.